Detailed here is one T cell receptor (beta chain). The data derive from a study of blood T cell repertoires in COVID-19. Study summary: Acute and convalescent COVID-19 specimens originated in the United States, Italy and Spain. Nucleic acid was either cDNA or gDNA, and it came from T cells, B-cell-depleted T cells, or PBMCs.

Germline lookup yields CDR1 MNHEY and CDR2 SMNVEV (reference sequence). The CDR3 sequence is 13 residues long. V was pared by 5 bases and J by 1 base, with 8 bases between. Authors' processing steps: From reference gene primer amplification, estimates of nucleated cell counts were derived. TCRdb's copy holds only in-frame clones and misses some; the assay was immunoSEQ multiplex PCR. V and J calls and clone size come straight from that table; D and trimming were deduced from the DNA. The repertoire holds approximately 67,000 clones, with over 80% as singletons. This TCR was recovered from a man in his fifties or sixties with active COVID-19. The chain recombines TRBV27 with TRBJ1-1; D possibly corresponds to TRBD1 (5 bases). Sequencing input: peripheral blood. The CDR3 loop reads CASSRQQNTEAFF. CDR3 nucleotide sequence: TGTGCCAGCAGTCGACAGCAGAACACTGAAGCTTTCTTT.